These T cell receptor beta chains were read from a single sample in a study of cytomegalovirus exposure and HLA in healthy donors. The table came from immunoSEQ multiplex PCR; TCRdb's copy has only in-frame clones and leaves some out. The sample has some 90,000 clones, roughly 80% seen once; the top ten hold more than 2.5%. What was sequenced was PBMCs. The receptor source for this set is a man in his forties in good health and CMV-seronegative. Both conserved end residues are part of each CDR3. Fields, in order: J gene, clone size, D gene, V gene, CDR3 protein, CDR3 DNA. A D gene is named only where the DNA matches it firmly. The size entry is marked missing in some rows and otherwise reads once, few, many or a size class.

J gene: TRBJ2-7; clone size: -; D gene: TRBD1; V gene: TRBV4-3; CDR3 protein: CASSQDIGQDSYEQYF; CDR3 DNA: TGCGCCAGCAGCCAAGACATAGGACAGGACTCCTACGAGCAGTACTTC
J gene: TRBJ2-7; clone size: -; D gene: -; V gene: TRBV5-5; CDR3 protein: CASSLRVRGVSRSSYEQYF; CDR3 DNA: TGTGCCAGCAGCTTACGCGTCAGGGGAGTATCCAGGAGCTCCTACGAGCAGTACTTC
J gene: TRBJ1-2; clone size: -; D gene: TRBD1; V gene: TRBV5-6; CDR3 protein: CASSLGQGAGGYTF; CDR3 DNA: TGTGCCAGCAGCTTAGGCCAGGGGGCGGGTGGCTACACCTTC
J gene: TRBJ1-3; clone size: -; D gene: -; V gene: TRBV5-4; CDR3 protein: CASSFEPPGSGNTIYF; CDR3 DNA: TGTGCCAGCAGCTTTGAGCCTCCAGGCTCTGGAAACACCATATATTTT
J gene: TRBJ1-2; clone size: once; D gene: TRBD1; V gene: TRBV27; CDR3 protein: CASTNIRDSVYTF; CDR3 DNA: TGTGCCAGCACCAACATCCGGGACAGCGTCTACACCTTC
J gene: TRBJ2-5; clone size: few; D gene: -; V gene: TRBV7-9; CDR3 protein: CASSLTLARQETQYF; CDR3 DNA: TGTGCCAGCAGCTTAACTTTAGCACGACAAGAGACCCAGTACTTC
J gene: TRBJ2-5; clone size: few; D gene: TRBD2; V gene: TRBV5-8; CDR3 protein: CASSRSGTSGTKTQYF; CDR3 DNA: TGTGCCAGCAGCCGCTCCGGGACTAGCGGGACGAAGACCCAGTACTTC
J gene: TRBJ2-7; clone size: -; D gene: -; V gene: TRBV2; CDR3 protein: CASRALRAGPPHEQYF; CDR3 DNA: TGTGCCAGCAGGGCCCTGAGGGCAGGTCCTCCCCACGAGCAGTACTTC
J gene: TRBJ2-2; clone size: -; D gene: TRBD2; V gene: TRBV6-1; CDR3 protein: CASTLTSGGPGELFF; CDR3 DNA: TGTGCCAGCACTTTAACTAGCGGGGGCCCCGGGGAGCTGTTTTTT
J gene: TRBJ2-7; clone size: -; D gene: TRBD2; V gene: TRBV9; CDR3 protein: CASSLRRSGGIYEQYF; CDR3 DNA: TGTGCCAGCAGCCTCCGACGTAGCGGGGGGATCTACGAGCAGTACTTC
J gene: TRBJ2-4; clone size: -; D gene: TRBD2; V gene: TRBV7-3; CDR3 protein: CASSLERGGTKNIQYF; CDR3 DNA: TGTGCCAGCAGCTTAGAGCGGGGGGGGACCAAAAACATTCAGTACTTC
J gene: TRBJ1-2; clone size: once; D gene: TRBD1; V gene: TRBV9; CDR3 protein: CASSPDRGLYGYTF; CDR3 DNA: TGTGCCAGCAGCCCCGACAGGGGGCTTTATGGCTACACCTTC
J gene: TRBJ2-7; clone size: once; D gene: TRBD1; V gene: TRBV27; CDR3 protein: CASSRTGGRDEQYF; CDR3 DNA: TGTGCCAGCAGCCGTACAGGGGGTAGAGACGAGCAGTACTTC
J gene: TRBJ2-1; clone size: -; D gene: TRBD2; V gene: TRBV14; CDR3 protein: CASSQDRLAVFDEQFF; CDR3 DNA: TGTGCCAGCAGCCAAGATCGACTAGCGGTCTTCGATGAGCAGTTCTTC
J gene: TRBJ1-1; clone size: -; D gene: -; V gene: TRBV19; CDR3 protein: CASSIEREGSAFF; CDR3 DNA: TGTGCCAGTAGTATAGAACGGGAAGGGTCGGCTTTCTTT
J gene: TRBJ1-3; clone size: few; D gene: -; V gene: TRBV2; CDR3 protein: CASSVSGLRNTIYF; CDR3 DNA: TGTGCCAGCAGTGTGTCAGGGTTAAGAAACACCATATATTTT
J gene: TRBJ1-2; clone size: -; D gene: -; V gene: TRBV5-1; CDR3 protein: CASSIGGRGDYGYTF; CDR3 DNA: TGCGCCAGCAGCATAGGGGGAAGGGGTGACTATGGCTACACCTTC
J gene: TRBJ2-7; clone size: -; D gene: -; V gene: TRBV6-5; CDR3 protein: CASSYSVWGRRNEQYF; CDR3 DNA: TGTGCCAGCAGTTACTCGGTTTGGGGCAGGCGGAACGAGCAGTACTTC
J gene: TRBJ1-1; clone size: -; D gene: -; V gene: TRBV28; CDR3 protein: CASSRRSEAFF; CDR3 DNA: TGTGCCAGCAGCCGTAGAAGTGAAGCTTTCTTT
J gene: TRBJ2-7; clone size: few; D gene: TRBD2; V gene: TRBV6-5; CDR3 protein: CASSPREGWEQYF; CDR3 DNA: TGTGCCAGCAGCCCACGGGAGGGGTGGGAGCAGTACTTC
J gene: TRBJ2-1; clone size: -; D gene: -; V gene: TRBV25-1; CDR3 protein: CASSTWNEQFF; CDR3 DNA: TGTGCCAGCAGTACATGGAATGAGCAGTTCTTC
J gene: TRBJ1-3; clone size: -; D gene: -; V gene: TRBV19; CDR3 protein: CASSPRLTGNTIYF; CDR3 DNA: TGTGCCAGTAGTCCACGACTGACCGGAAACACCATATATTTT
J gene: TRBJ1-1; clone size: -; D gene: -; V gene: TRBV5-6; CDR3 protein: CASTLFMGGPSGGTEAFF; CDR3 DNA: TGTGCCAGCACCCTATTTATGGGAGGTCCTTCCGGGGGGACTGAAGCTTTCTTT
J gene: TRBJ2-4; clone size: -; D gene: TRBD2; V gene: TRBV6-5; CDR3 protein: CASSNGGGENIQYF; CDR3 DNA: TGTGCCAGCAGTAACGGGGGGGGAGAAAACATTCAGTACTTC
J gene: TRBJ2-3; clone size: -; D gene: TRBD2; V gene: TRBV5-4; CDR3 protein: CASSTRTSGGADTQYF; CDR3 DNA: TGTGCCAGCAGCACTCGGACTAGCGGGGGGGCGGATACGCAGTATTTT
J gene: TRBJ2-3; clone size: -; D gene: TRBD1; V gene: TRBV28; CDR3 protein: CASSFPDRISTDTQYF; CDR3 DNA: TGTGCCAGCAGTTTCCCGGACAGGATTAGCACAGATACGCAGTATTTT
J gene: TRBJ1-6; clone size: -; D gene: -; V gene: TRBV15; CDR3 protein: CATSPRGAGGTPLHF; CDR3 DNA: TGTGCCACCAGTCCCCGGGGGGCGGGGGGGACACCCCTCCACTTT
J gene: TRBJ2-6; clone size: -; D gene: TRBD1; V gene: TRBV7-8; CDR3 protein: CASRSQGSGANVLTF; CDR3 DNA: TGTGCCAGCAGATCACAGGGGTCTGGGGCCAACGTCCTGACTTTC
J gene: TRBJ2-7; clone size: -; D gene: -; V gene: TRBV4-3; CDR3 protein: CASSQDSGLSYEQYF; CDR3 DNA: TGCGCCAGCAGCCAAGATTCGGGACTCTCCTACGAGCAGTACTTC
J gene: TRBJ2-7; clone size: few; D gene: -; V gene: TRBV6-5; CDR3 protein: CASSYSAPNYEQYF; CDR3 DNA: TGTGCCAGCAGTTACTCAGCCCCAAACTACGAGCAGTACTTC
J gene: TRBJ1-5; clone size: -; D gene: -; V gene: TRBV30; CDR3 protein: CAWGQNQPQHF; CDR3 DNA: TGTGCCTGGGGGCAAAATCAGCCCCAGCATTTT
J gene: TRBJ2-3; clone size: -; D gene: TRBD2; V gene: TRBV23-1; CDR3 protein: CASSQSSGGDTQYF; CDR3 DNA: TGCGCCAGCAGTCAATCGTCGGGGGGAGATACGCAGTATTTT
J gene: TRBJ2-7; clone size: -; D gene: -; V gene: TRBV4-3; CDR3 protein: CASSQDRGAPYEQYF; CDR3 DNA: TGCGCCAGCAGCCAAGATCGGGGGGCCCCCTACGAGCAGTACTTC
J gene: TRBJ2-7; clone size: few; D gene: -; V gene: TRBV4-3; CDR3 protein: CASSQAFPDRSYEQYF; CDR3 DNA: TGCGCCAGCAGCCAAGCGTTCCCGGACAGATCCTACGAGCAGTACTTC
J gene: TRBJ1-2; clone size: -; D gene: TRBD1; V gene: TRBV4-3; CDR3 protein: CASSQGAGGPIYGYTF; CDR3 DNA: TGCGCCAGCAGCCAAGGAGCAGGGGGCCCTATCTATGGCTACACCTTC
J gene: TRBJ2-3; clone size: -; D gene: TRBD2; V gene: TRBV6-9; CDR3 protein: CASKIAGLVTQYF; CDR3 DNA: TGTGCCAGCAAGATAGCGGGGTTGGTTACGCAGTATTTT
J gene: TRBJ1-1; clone size: -; D gene: -; V gene: TRBV6-6; CDR3 protein: CASSYSRFGEAFF; CDR3 DNA: TGTGCCAGCAGTTACTCGAGATTCGGTGAAGCTTTCTTT
J gene: TRBJ1-2; clone size: -; D gene: -; V gene: TRBV7-8; CDR3 protein: CASSPGPLYGYTF; CDR3 DNA: TGTGCCAGCAGCCCAGGGCCTTTGTATGGCTACACCTTC
J gene: TRBJ1-1; clone size: few; D gene: -; V gene: TRBV19; CDR3 protein: CASSKTTNTEAFF; CDR3 DNA: TGTGCCAGTAGTAAGACTACGAACACTGAAGCTTTCTTT
J gene: TRBJ2-3; clone size: -; D gene: TRBD2; V gene: TRBV4-2; CDR3 protein: CASSQDERTSGVADTQYF; CDR3 DNA: TGTGCCAGCAGCCAAGATGAGAGGACTAGCGGGGTGGCAGATACGCAGTATTTT
J gene: TRBJ2-3; clone size: -; D gene: TRBD2; V gene: TRBV6-5; CDR3 protein: CASSALAGGPDTQYF; CDR3 DNA: TGTGCCAGCAGTGCCTTAGCGGGGGGGCCCGATACGCAGTATTTT
J gene: TRBJ1-6; clone size: -; D gene: -; V gene: TRBV4-1; CDR3 protein: CASSQDESGVLSSYNSPLHF; CDR3 DNA: TGCGCCAGCAGCCAAGATGAGTCGGGGGTCCTTAGCTCCTATAATTCACCCCTCCACTTT
J gene: TRBJ2-7; clone size: -; D gene: TRBD1; V gene: TRBV11-2; CDR3 protein: CASLRRGRIYEQYF; CDR3 DNA: TGTGCCAGCCTTCGCAGGGGGCGTATCTACGAGCAGTACTTC
J gene: TRBJ2-3; clone size: -; D gene: -; V gene: TRBV6-5; CDR3 protein: CASSYSLTGTDTQYF; CDR3 DNA: TGTGCCAGCAGTTACTCCTTAACAGGGACCGATACGCAGTATTTT
J gene: TRBJ2-7; clone size: few; D gene: TRBD1; V gene: TRBV7-8; CDR3 protein: CASSLEGGTGTFYEQYF; CDR3 DNA: TGTGCCAGCAGCTTAGAAGGGGGGACAGGCACTTTTTACGAGCAGTACTTC
J gene: TRBJ1-1; clone size: -; D gene: -; V gene: TRBV2; CDR3 protein: CASSGRRDFGNTEAFF; CDR3 DNA: TGTGCCAGCAGTGGCCGGAGGGACTTCGGGAACACTGAAGCTTTCTTT
J gene: TRBJ2-7; clone size: -; D gene: -; V gene: TRBV9; CDR3 protein: CASSVKGGVRMGEQYF; CDR3 DNA: TGTGCCAGCAGCGTAAAGGGGGGGGTGCGGATGGGCGAGCAGTACTTC
J gene: TRBJ2-3; clone size: -; D gene: -; V gene: TRBV7-3; CDR3 protein: CASSPEGDTQYF; CDR3 DNA: TGTGCCAGTAGCCCGGAGGGAGATACGCAGTATTTT
J gene: TRBJ2-3; clone size: few; D gene: TRBD2; V gene: TRBV7-9; CDR3 protein: CASSFPTSGGLTDTQYF; CDR3 DNA: TGTGCCAGCAGCTTCCCTACTAGCGGGGGGCTCACAGATACGCAGTATTTT
J gene: TRBJ2-2; clone size: -; D gene: TRBD2; V gene: TRBV7-2; CDR3 protein: CASSLRGGVDTGELFF; CDR3 DNA: TGTGCCAGCAGCCTTCGCGGGGGGGTCGACACCGGGGAGCTGTTTTTT
J gene: TRBJ1-2; clone size: -; D gene: -; V gene: TRBV13; CDR3 protein: CASSSIRDANYGYTF; CDR3 DNA: TGTGCCAGCAGCTCCATCAGGGATGCTAACTATGGCTACACCTTC
J gene: TRBJ1-2; clone size: -; D gene: -; V gene: TRBV7-9; CDR3 protein: CASRPDTQNGYTF; CDR3 DNA: TGTGCCAGCAGACCGGACACTCAGAACGGCTACACCTTC
J gene: TRBJ2-3; clone size: -; D gene: TRBD2; V gene: TRBV6-5; CDR3 protein: CASSYSASGEVDTQYF; CDR3 DNA: TGTGCCAGCAGTTACAGCGCTAGCGGGGAGGTAGATACGCAGTATTTT